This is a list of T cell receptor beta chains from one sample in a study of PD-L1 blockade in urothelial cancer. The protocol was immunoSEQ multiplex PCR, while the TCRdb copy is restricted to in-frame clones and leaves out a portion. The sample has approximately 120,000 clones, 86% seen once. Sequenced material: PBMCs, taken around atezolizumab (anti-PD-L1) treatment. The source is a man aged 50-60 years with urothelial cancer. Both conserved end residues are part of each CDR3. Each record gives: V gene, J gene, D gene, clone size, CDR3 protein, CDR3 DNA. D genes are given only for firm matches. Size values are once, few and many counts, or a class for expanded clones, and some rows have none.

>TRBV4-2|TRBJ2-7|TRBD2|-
CASSQELLAGGLYEQYF
TGTGCCAGCAGCCAAGAACTCCTAGCGGGAGGACTATACGAGCAGTACTTC
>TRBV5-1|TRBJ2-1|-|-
CASRLDTHNEQFF
TGCGCCAGCAGGCTGGACACACACAATGAGCAGTTCTTC
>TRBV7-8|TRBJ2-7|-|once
CASSTRQDLSYEQYF
TGTGCCAGCAGCACACGACAGGACCTATCTTACGAGCAGTACTTC
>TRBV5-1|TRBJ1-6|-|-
CASSLMSVSSYNSPLHF
TGCGCCAGCAGCTTGATGTCAGTCAGCTCCTATAATTCACCCCTCCACTTT
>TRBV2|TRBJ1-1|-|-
CAIQVLASLDTEAFF
TGTGCCATCCAGGTCCTCGCCTCTTTGGACACTGAAGCTTTCTTT
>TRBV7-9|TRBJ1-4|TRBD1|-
CASSESGTVEKLFF
TGTGCCAGCAGCGAATCCGGGACAGTCGAAAAACTGTTTTTT
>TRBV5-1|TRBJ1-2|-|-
CASSLGGGLNYGYTF
TGCGCCAGCAGCTTGGGTGGCGGACTTAACTATGGCTACACCTTC
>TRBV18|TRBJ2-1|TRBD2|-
CASSPLGREQFF
TGTGCCAGCTCACCCCTCGGGAGGGAGCAGTTCTTC
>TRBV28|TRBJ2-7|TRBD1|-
CASSGPGTGPSYEQYF
TGTGCCAGCAGTGGGCCCGGGACAGGACCATCCTACGAGCAGTACTTC
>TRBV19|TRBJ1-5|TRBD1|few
CASSIWGQGDQPQHF
TGTGCCAGTAGTATTTGGGGACAGGGGGATCAGCCCCAGCATTTT
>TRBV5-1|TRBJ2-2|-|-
CASSLEQPTGELFF
TGCGCCAGCAGCTTGGAACAGCCCACCGGGGAGCTGTTTTTT
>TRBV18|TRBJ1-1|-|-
CASSPPGREPEAFF
TGTGCCAGCTCACCTCCGGGGAGGGAGCCTGAAGCTTTCTTT
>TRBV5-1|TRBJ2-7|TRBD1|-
CASSLTGTGSEQYF
TGCGCCAGCAGCCTTACCGGGACAGGGTCCGAGCAGTACTTC
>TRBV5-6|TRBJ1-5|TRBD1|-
CASSLGQGPNQPQHF
TGTGCCAGCAGCTTGGGACAGGGACCTAATCAGCCCCAGCATTTT